This is a list of T cell receptor beta chains from one sample in a study of metastatic and nonmetastatic thyroid tumors. MiXCR reprocessed the PCR reads for TCRdb. The data show roughly 35,000 clones, roughly a third seen once. The source material was tumor tissue. The receptors here all came from a female donor with papillary thyroid cancer or a benign thyroid nodule (not recorded which). Some clones in this sample may be carry-over from other donors' samples. The conserved cysteine and the conserved F or W are not part of the CDR3 here.

TRBJ1-3	12	TRBV5-1	ASSFTASGNTIY
TRBJ2-3	11	TRBV20-1	SARLAATDTQY
TRBJ2-1	13	TRBV6-1	ASSSGTGESDEQF
TRBJ2-3	12	TRBV18	ASSPAAGTDTQY
TRBJ1-2	14	TRBV4-3	ASSPKPSGFLVGYT
TRBJ2-4	10	TRBV20-1	SAPGQTYIQY
TRBJ1-1	13	TRBV6-1	ASSPGSQGNGEAF
TRBJ2-1	14	TRBV7-2	ASSLAGTSGGNEQF
TRBJ2-3	13	TRBV3-1	ASSLTTTSTDTQY
TRBJ1-1	11	TRBV6-2/TRBV6-3	ASSDSANTEAF
TRBJ1-6	11	TRBV2	ASRGQLDSPLH
TRBJ1-5	11	TRBV6-2/TRBV6-3	ASSYYSNQPQH
TRBJ2-7	12	TRBV6-1	ASSEYLQRYEQY
TRBJ2-7	13	TRBV20-1	SARDLASGSYEQY
TRBJ2-2	9	TRBV30	AWGHTGELF